These 5 T cell receptor beta chains were sequenced from one sample in a study of shared clonotypes between healthy human individuals. Assay used: immunoSEQ multiplex PCR; TCRdb lists only in-frame clones, some missing. The profile covers around 1,100,000 clones, with 77% appearing a single time and 0.89% taken by the ten largest. Sequencing used memory CD4+ T cells from PBMCs. Stated subset: CD45RA-negative fraction. The receptors shown here come from a man younger than 35 in good health. Some clones in this sample may be carry-over from other donors' samples.

The chain is built from TRBV7-2 and TRBJ2-5; D ambiguous. The CDR3 runs to 13 residues. V lost 5 bases to trimming and J lost 5 bases, with 12 bases between them. Looked up from germline, CDR1 is SGHTA and CDR2 is FQGNSA. The CDR3 loop is CASSPFNAETQYF. CDR3 nucleotides: TGTGCCAGCAGCCCCTTTAATGCGGAGACCCAGTACTTC.

A remark on this clone: With a much larger clone just one base away, this may be a read error. The chain links TRBV19 to TRBJ1-1; 8 bases align to TRBD1. The CDR3 extends over 14 amino acids. J was trimmed by 3 bases and V by 3 bases; bases with no gene match: 3. Germline V gene sequence: CDR1 LNHDA, CDR2 SQIVND (reference sequence). CDR3 loop: CASSINRGDTEAFF. CDR3 coding DNA: TGTGCCAGTAGTATTAACAGGGGGGACACTGAAGCTTTCTTT.

This chain uses TRBV7-2 with TRBJ1-2, with D possibly matching TRBD1 (6 bases). The CDR3 consists of 14 residues. V gave up 4 bases and J gave up 6 bases, with 15 bases separating them. Germline V lookup: CDR1 SGHTA, CDR2 FQGNSA. CDR3 protein: CASSSGQRVNGYTF. For the CDR3, the DNA is TGTGCCAGCAGCTCGGGACAAAGGGTGAATGGCTACACCTTC.

V is TRBV30 and J is TRBJ1-6; possible D gene TRBD1, 6 bases. Trimming took off 3 bases at V and 7 bases at J, with 10 bases between the two ends. This CDR3 has 13 amino acids. The germline CDR1 and CDR2 sequences are GTSNPN and SVGIG (reference sequence). This CDR3 is CAWRQGLNSPLHF. CDR3 in DNA: TGTGCCTGGAGACAGGGTCTAAATTCACCCCTCCACTTT.

This clone has more than one count but fewer than ten. This chain uses TRBV28 with TRBJ2-7, with 7 bases fitting TRBD2. The CDR3 is 14 amino acids. With 4 bases clipped from V and 0 bases from J, the junction kept 3 bases outside the gene matches. Looked up from germline, CDR1 is MDHEN and CDR2 is SYDVKM. This CDR3 is CASSWTRSSYEQYF. CDR3 DNA sequence: TGTGCCAGCAGTTGGACTAGGAGCTCCTACGAGCAGTACTTC.